This T cell receptor beta chain was retrieved from a study of OX40 agonist ivuxolimab in advanced cancers. Overall study context: Cohort: 80% to 90% men, mean age about 62, aged about 20 to 90. The study reported partial responses in three patients: one hepatocellular carcinoma, two cutaneous melanoma. Overall study findings and caveats: What antigens the expanded peripheral T cells recognized was never established.

The ends were cut back, 0 bases at V and 5 bases at J, with 8 bases in the middle. This CDR3 region has 13 residues. Germline V lookup: CDR1 SGHRS, CDR2 YFSETQ. Comment on this clone: Its specificity is not known.

This table comes from immunoSEQ multiplex PCR, and its TCRdb copy is limited to in-frame clones, with some not included. In the table there are fewer than 25,000 clones, approximately 78% of which are singletons. The TCR originated in an adult with an advanced solid tumor such as melanoma, head and neck, liver or kidney cancer. The V and J genes are TRBV5-1 and TRBJ1-1; D gene uncertain. This sample comprised CD4+ or CD8+ T cells sorted from blood, obtained in a trial of the OX40 agonist ivuxolimab. The CDR3 reads CASSLGMGTEAFF. The CDR3 bases are TGCGCCAGCAGCTTGGGTATGGGGACTGAAGCTTTCTTT. The whole variable domain, remainder taken from reference TRBV5-1 and TRBJ1-1, is KAGVTQTPRYLIKTRGQQVTLSCSPISGHRSVSWYQQTPGQGLQFLFEYFSETQRNKGNFPGRFSGRQFSNSRSEMNVSTLELGDSALYLCASSLGMGTEAFFGQGTRLTVV.